These 9 T cell receptor beta chains originate from one sample sequenced in a study of identical twins. TCRdb recomputed calls from the 5' RACE reads with MiXCR, one row per CDR3 protein. Among 570,000 or so distinct CDR3 sequences, approximately 9.6% were seen once, and the ten largest hold around 3.1%. In addition, the sample was reused for a study of yellow fever vaccine responses in identical twins.

The material sequenced was PBMCs. The source of these receptors is a woman younger than 30 in good health.

This clonotype was counted between two and nine times. The rearrangement joins TRBV7-2 to TRBJ2-1; 16 nucleotides line up with TRBD2. V shed 4 bases, J shed 8 bases, and the junction held 2 bases outside the gene matches. Looked up from germline, CDR1 is SGHTA and CDR2 is FQGNSA. The CDR3 is 15 amino acids. DNA of the CDR3: TGTGCCAGCAGCTGGGGACTAGCGGGGGGGGATGAGCAGTTCTTC. This gives the protein CASSWGLAGGDEQFF.

This clonotype has only a few counts. The V and J genes are TRBV5-1 and TRBJ2-3; TRBD1 agrees at 8 bases. J gave up 2 bases and V 2 bases, and 4 bases lay outside the gene matches. The CDR3 is 15 residues long. Per germline, CDR1 SGHRS and CDR2 YFSETQ. The CDR3 DNA reads as TGCGCCAGCAGCTTAGGGGACAGGCCCACAGATACGCAGTATTTT. Its protein product is CASSLGDRPTDTQYF.

This clonotype was observed at least ten times. The chain recombines TRBV20-1 with TRBJ1-2; D not resolved. CDR1 is DFQATT, CDR2 SNEGSKA, per germline (reference sequence). Trimming left V 3 bases short and J 2 bases short, with 7 bases between. The CDR3 runs to 12 residues. The CDR3 loop is CSASQGNYGYTF. The CDR3 DNA sequence: TGCAGTGCTAGTCAAGGGAACTATGGCTACACCTTC.

This clonotype has a handful of counts. The chain uses TRBV10-3 and TRBJ2-7; D unresolved. This CDR3 spans 13 amino acids. V dropped 3 bases and J dropped 0 bases, with 6 bases sitting between them. Germline CDR1 reads ENHRY; CDR2 reads SYGVKD. The CDR3 spells CAISDPISYEQYF. Written as DNA, the CDR3 is TGTGCCATCAGTGACCCCATCTCCTACGAGCAGTACTTC.

This clonotype was seen more than once but under ten times. This chain uses TRBV29-1 with TRBJ1-2, with 7 nucleotides matching TRBD1. There are 12 residues in the CDR3. V dropped 3 bases and J dropped 4; count of bases not matched to a gene: 2. Germline V gene sequence: CDR1 SQVTM, CDR2 ANQGSEA. The CDR3 coding sequence is TGCAGCGTTGAGGGACAGCTCTATGGCTACACCTTC. Translated: CSVEGQLYGYTF.

This clonotype was counted at least ten times. CDR3 coding DNA: TGTGCCAGCAGCGTCGATACCGGGACTGCCTACAATGAGCAGTTCTTC. Translation gives CASSVDTGTAYNEQFF. The J gene is TRBJ2-1, the V gene TRBV11-3; perhaps TRBD2 as D (6 bases). The length of the CDR3 is 16 residues. In germline, CDR1 is SGHNT, CDR2 YENEEA. Trimming pared 5 bases from V and 2 bases from J, leaving 16 bases between.

This chain uses TRBV18 with TRBJ2-7; 7 bases align to TRBD1. From germline, CDR1 is KGHSH and CDR2 LQKENI. J was trimmed by 3 bases and V by 3 bases; bases with no gene match: 5. The CDR3 loop spans 14 amino acids. CDR3: CASSPTQGDYEQYF. The CDR3 nucleotides are TGTGCCAGCTCACCGACCCAGGGGGACTACGAGCAGTACTTC.

This clonotype was recorded a few times. J is TRBJ2-1 and V is TRBV18; no clear D gene. The germline V gene has CDR1 KGHSH and CDR2 LQKENI. CDR3 length equals 17 residues. The V end lost 0 bases, the J end lost 0 bases, and 12 bases lay between the germline ends. The CDR3 region is CASSPPLSRSSYNEQFF. The CDR3 nucleotides are TGTGCCAGCTCACCACCGCTAAGCCGTAGCTCCTACAATGAGCAGTTCTTC.

V and J are TRBV9 and TRBJ2-7; TRBD1 aligns across 8 bases. The J segment lost 4 bases and the V segment lost 2 bases, leaving 2 bases of the junction unmatched. Germline V gene lookup returns CDR1 SGDLS and CDR2 YYNGEE. The CDR3 is 13 residues long. CDR3 region: CASSVTGEYEQYF. DNA of the CDR3: TGTGCCAGCAGCGTGACAGGGGAATACGAGCAGTACTTC.